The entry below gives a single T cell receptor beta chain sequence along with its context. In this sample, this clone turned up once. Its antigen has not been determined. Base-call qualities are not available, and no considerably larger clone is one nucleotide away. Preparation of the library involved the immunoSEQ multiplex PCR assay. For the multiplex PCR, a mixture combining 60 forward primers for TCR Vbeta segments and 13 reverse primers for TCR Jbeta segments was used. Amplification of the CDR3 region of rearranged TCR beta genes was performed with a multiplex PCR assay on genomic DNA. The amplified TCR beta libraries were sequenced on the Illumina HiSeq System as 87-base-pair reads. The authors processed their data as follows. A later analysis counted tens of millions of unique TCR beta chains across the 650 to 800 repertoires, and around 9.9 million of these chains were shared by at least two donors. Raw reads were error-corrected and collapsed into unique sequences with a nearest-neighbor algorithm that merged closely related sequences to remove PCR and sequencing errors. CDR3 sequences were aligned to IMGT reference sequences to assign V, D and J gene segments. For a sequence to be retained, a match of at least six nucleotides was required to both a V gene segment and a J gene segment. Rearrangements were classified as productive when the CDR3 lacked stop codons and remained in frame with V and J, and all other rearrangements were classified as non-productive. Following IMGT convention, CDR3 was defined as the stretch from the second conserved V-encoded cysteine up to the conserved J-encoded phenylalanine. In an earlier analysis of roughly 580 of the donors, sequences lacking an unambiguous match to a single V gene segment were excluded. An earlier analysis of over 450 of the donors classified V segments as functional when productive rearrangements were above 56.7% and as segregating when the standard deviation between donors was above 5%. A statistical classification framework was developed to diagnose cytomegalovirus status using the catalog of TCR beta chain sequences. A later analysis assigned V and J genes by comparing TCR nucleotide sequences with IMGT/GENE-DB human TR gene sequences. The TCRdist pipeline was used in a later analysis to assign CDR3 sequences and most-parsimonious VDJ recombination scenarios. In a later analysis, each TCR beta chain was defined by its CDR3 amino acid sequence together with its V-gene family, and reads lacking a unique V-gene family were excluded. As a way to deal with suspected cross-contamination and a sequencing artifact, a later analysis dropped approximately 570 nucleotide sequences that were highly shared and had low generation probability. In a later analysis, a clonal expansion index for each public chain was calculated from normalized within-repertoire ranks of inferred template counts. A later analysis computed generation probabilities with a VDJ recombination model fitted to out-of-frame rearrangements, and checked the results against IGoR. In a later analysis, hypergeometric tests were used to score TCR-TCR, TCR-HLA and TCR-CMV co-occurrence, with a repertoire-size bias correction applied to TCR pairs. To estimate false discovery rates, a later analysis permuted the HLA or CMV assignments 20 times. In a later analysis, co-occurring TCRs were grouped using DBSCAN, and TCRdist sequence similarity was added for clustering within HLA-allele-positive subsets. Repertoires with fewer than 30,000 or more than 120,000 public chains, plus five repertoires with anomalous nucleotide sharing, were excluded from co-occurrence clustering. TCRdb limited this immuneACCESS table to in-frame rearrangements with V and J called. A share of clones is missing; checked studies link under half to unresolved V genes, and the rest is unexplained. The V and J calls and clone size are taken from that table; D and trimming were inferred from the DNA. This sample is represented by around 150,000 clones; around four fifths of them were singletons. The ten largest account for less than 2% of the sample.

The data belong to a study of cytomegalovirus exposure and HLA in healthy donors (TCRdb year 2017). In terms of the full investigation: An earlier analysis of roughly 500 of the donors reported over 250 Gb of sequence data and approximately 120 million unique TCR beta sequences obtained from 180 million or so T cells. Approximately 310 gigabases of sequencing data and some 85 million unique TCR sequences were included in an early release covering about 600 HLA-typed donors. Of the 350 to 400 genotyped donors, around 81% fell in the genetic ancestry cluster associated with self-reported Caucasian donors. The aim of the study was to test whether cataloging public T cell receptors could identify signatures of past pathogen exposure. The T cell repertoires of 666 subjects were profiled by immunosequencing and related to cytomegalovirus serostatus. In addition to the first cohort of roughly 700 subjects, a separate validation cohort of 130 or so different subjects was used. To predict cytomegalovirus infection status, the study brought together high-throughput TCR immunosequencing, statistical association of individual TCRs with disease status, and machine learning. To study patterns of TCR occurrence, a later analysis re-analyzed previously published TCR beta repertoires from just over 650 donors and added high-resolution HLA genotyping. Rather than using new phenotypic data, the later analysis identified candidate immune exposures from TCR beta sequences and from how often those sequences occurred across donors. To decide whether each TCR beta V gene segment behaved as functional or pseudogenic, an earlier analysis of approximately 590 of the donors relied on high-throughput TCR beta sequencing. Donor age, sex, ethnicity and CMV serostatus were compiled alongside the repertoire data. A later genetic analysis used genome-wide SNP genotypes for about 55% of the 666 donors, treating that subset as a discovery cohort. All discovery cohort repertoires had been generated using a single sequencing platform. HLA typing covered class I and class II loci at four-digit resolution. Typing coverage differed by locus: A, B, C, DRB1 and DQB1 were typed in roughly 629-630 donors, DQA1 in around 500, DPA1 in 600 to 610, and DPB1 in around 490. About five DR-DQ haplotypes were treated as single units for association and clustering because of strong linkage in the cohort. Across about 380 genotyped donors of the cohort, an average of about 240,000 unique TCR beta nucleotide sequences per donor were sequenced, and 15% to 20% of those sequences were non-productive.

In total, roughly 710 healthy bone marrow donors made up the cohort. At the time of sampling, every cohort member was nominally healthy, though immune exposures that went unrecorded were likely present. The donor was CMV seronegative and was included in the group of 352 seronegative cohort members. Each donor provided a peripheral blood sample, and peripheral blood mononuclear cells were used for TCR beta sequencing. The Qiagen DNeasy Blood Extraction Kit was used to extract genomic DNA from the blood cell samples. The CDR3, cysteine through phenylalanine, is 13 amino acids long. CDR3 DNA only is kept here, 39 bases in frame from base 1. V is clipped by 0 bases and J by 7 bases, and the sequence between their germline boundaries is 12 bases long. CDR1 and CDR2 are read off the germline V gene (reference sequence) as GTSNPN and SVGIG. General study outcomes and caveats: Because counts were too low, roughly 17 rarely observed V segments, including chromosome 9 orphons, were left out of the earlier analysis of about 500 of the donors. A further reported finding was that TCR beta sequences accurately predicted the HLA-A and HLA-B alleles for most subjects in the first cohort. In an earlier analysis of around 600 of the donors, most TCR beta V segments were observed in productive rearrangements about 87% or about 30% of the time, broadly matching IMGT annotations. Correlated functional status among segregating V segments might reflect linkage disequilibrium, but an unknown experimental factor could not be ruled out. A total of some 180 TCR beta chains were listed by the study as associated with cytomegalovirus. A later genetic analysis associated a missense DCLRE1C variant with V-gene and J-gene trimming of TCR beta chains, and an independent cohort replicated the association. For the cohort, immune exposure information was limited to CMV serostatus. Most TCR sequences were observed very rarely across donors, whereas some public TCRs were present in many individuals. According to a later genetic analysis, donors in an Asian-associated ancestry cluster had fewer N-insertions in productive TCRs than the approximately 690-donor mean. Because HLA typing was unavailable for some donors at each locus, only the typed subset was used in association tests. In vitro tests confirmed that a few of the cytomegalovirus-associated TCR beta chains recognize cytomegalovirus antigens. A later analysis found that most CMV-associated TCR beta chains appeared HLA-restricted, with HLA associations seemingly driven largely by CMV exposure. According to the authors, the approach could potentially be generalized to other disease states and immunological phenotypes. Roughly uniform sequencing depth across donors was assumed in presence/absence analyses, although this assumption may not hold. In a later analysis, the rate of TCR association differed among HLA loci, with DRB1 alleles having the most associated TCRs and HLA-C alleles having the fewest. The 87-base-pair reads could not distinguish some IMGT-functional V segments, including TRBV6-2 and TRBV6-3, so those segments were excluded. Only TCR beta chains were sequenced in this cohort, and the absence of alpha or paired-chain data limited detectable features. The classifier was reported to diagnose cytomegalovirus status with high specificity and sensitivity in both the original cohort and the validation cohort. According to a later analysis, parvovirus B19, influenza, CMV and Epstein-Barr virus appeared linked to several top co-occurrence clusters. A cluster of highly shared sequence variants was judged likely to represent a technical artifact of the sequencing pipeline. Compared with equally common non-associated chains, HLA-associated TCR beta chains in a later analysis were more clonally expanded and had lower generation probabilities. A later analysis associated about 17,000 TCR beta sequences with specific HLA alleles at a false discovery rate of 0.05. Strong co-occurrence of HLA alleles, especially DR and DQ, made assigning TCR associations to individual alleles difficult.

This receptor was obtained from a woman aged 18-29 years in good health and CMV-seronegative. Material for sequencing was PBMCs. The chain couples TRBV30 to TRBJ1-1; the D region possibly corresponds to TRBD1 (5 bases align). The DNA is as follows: TGTGCCTGGAGTGTCCGGGGGGGGGATGAAGCTTTCTTT. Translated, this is CAWSVRGGDEAFF.